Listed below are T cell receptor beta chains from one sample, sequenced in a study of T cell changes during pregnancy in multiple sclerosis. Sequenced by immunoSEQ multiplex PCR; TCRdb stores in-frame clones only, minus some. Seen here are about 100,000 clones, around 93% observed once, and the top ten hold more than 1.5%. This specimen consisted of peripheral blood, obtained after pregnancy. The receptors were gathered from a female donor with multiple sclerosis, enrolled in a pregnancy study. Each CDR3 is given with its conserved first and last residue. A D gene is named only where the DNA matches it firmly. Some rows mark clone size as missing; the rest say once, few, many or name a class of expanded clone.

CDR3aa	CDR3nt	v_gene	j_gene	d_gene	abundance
CASSVETGDTQYF	TGTGCCAGCAGCGTAGAGACAGGGGATACGCAGTATTTT	TRBV9	TRBJ2-3	TRBD1	-
CASSPIEGANEKLFF	TGTGCCAGCTCCCCGATAGAGGGGGCTAATGAAAAACTGTTTTTT	TRBV18	TRBJ1-4	-	-
CAIQGANRNQPQHF	TGTGCCATCCAGGGGGCGAATCGCAATCAGCCCCAGCATTTT	TRBV6-1	TRBJ1-5	TRBD1	-
CASSYSIGGNTEAFF	TGTGCCAGCAGTTACTCGATAGGAGGGAACACTGAAGCTTTCTTT	TRBV6-5	TRBJ1-1	-	-
CASSQLEDFGEAFF	TGCGCCAGCAGCCAATTGGAGGACTTTGGTGAAGCTTTCTTT	TRBV4-1	TRBJ1-1	-	-
CASSWTGSPEAFF	TGTGCCAGCAGCTGGACCGGGAGCCCTGAAGCTTTCTTT	TRBV5-4	TRBJ1-1	-	few
CASRRGPNYGYTF	TGTGCCAGCAGAAGGGGGCCTAACTATGGCTACACCTTC	TRBV27	TRBJ1-2	TRBD1	-
CASSSTGYEQYF	TGTGCCAGCAGCTCAACAGGCTACGAGCAGTACTTC	TRBV11-3	TRBJ2-7	-	-
CAWGRRGDYEQYF	TGTGCCTGGGGAAGGCGGGGCGATTACGAGCAGTACTTC	TRBV30	TRBJ2-7	-	-
CASSFGTVNTGELFF	TGTGCCAGCAGCTTCGGGACAGTGAACACCGGGGAGCTGTTTTTT	TRBV13	TRBJ2-2	TRBD1	-
CASSELVARKLFF	TGTGCCAGCAGTGAATTGGTCGCGCGGAAACTGTTTTTT	TRBV6-1	TRBJ1-4	-	-
CASSSPSGRDNEQFF	TGTGCCAGCAGCTCCCCTAGCGGGAGGGATAATGAGCAGTTCTTC	TRBV13	TRBJ2-1	TRBD2	once
CASSEEFPSGMGEQFF	TGTGCCAGCAGTGAAGAGTTCCCTAGCGGGATGGGTGAGCAGTTCTTC	TRBV2	TRBJ2-1	TRBD2	-
CASSFRVLAGGSSYEQYF	TGTGCCAGCAGCTTTAGGGTTCTAGCGGGGGGTAGCTCCTACGAGCAGTACTTC	TRBV7-9	TRBJ2-7	TRBD2	-
CASSQEDAGELFF	TGCGCCAGCAGCCAGGAGGACGCCGGGGAGCTGTTTTTT	TRBV4-1	TRBJ2-2	-	once
CASTRGLDTQYF	TGTGCCAGCACACGGGGGTTAGATACGCAGTATTTT	TRBV2	TRBJ2-3	-	once